The rows below give T cell receptor beta chains drawn from one sample of a study of cytomegalovirus exposure and HLA in healthy donors. TCRdb's table, derived via immunoSEQ multiplex PCR, lists solely in-frame clones and lacks some. The data show approximately 97,000 clones, about 93% seen once. What was sequenced was PBMCs. Receptor source: a woman in her 30s in good health and CMV-seropositive. Both conserved end residues are part of each CDR3. A D gene is named only where the DNA matches it firmly. Rows may omit the clone size; those that give it use once, few, many or a size class.

D gene | J gene | clone size | V gene | CDR3 DNA | CDR3 protein
- | TRBJ2-5 | - | TRBV20-1 | TGCAGTGCTAGTCGGCAAGAGACCCAGTACTTC | CSASRQETQYF
- | TRBJ2-7 | - | TRBV19 | TGTGCCAGTAGTAAGACAGGAACCTACGAGCAGTACTTC | CASSKTGTYEQYF
- | TRBJ1-2 | - | TRBV19 | TGTGCCAGTAGTATAAGAGGCCCAGCCTATGGCTACACCTTC | CASSIRGPAYGYTF
TRBD2 | TRBJ2-7 | - | TRBV9 | TGTGCCAGCAGCGCGGGTTTGGGGGAGGGGCTCTACGAGCAGTACTTC | CASSAGLGEGLYEQYF
TRBD2 | TRBJ2-1 | - | TRBV5-1 | TGCGCCAGCAGCTTCATTCTAGCGGGAGGGCCTAAGGATGAGCAGTTCTTC | CASSFILAGGPKDEQFF
TRBD2 | TRBJ2-7 | - | TRBV10-3 | TGTGCCACCCGCGACGCGGGAGGTCGCTACGAGCAGTACTTC | CATRDAGGRYEQYF
- | TRBJ2-7 | - | TRBV5-6 | TGTGCCAGCAGCTTGCCCCCACACTACGAGCAGTACTTC | CASSLPPHYEQYF
- | TRBJ2-7 | once | TRBV18 | TGTGCCAGCTCACCACTTGGCAGGTCCTACGAGCAGTACTTC | CASSPLGRSYEQYF
- | TRBJ1-3 | - | TRBV11-3 | TGTGCCAGCAGCTTGGGACCAGGCGCGGGAGGAAACACCATATATTTT | CASSLGPGAGGNTIYF
- | TRBJ1-4 | once | TRBV2 | TGTGCCAGCAACTCAGGGAGGGCTAATGAAAAACTGTTTTTT | CASNSGRANEKLFF
TRBD2 | TRBJ2-1 | - | TRBV6-1 | TGTGCCAGCAGTGAATGGCTAGCGGGATGGTATGATGAGCAGTTCTTC | CASSEWLAGWYDEQFF
TRBD1 | TRBJ2-3 | - | TRBV19 | TGTGCCAGTAGTTGGGGACAGGGCCTAGATACGCAGTATTTT | CASSWGQGLDTQYF
TRBD2 | TRBJ2-5 | - | TRBV29-1 | TGCAGCGTCTCGGGACTAGCGGGAGAGTGGGAGGAGACCCAGTACTTC | CSVSGLAGEWEETQYF
TRBD2 | TRBJ2-1 | - | TRBV13 | TGTGCCAGCAGCTTGTCCGGGCCCGGGACTAGCGGGTTTACCCGCCCTAGGGATGAGCAGTTCTTC | CASSLSGPGTSGFTRPRDEQFF
- | TRBJ2-7 | - | TRBV28 | TGTGCCAGCAGTGCCAGCGGGTGGGCGCCCCTCTACGAGCAGTACTTC | CASSASGWAPLYEQYF
TRBD2 | TRBJ2-6 | - | TRBV9 | TGTGCCAGCACCGGACTAGCGGGAAACTTCCTCTCTGGGGCCAACGTCCTGACTTTC | CASTGLAGNFLSGANVLTF
TRBD2 | TRBJ2-3 | - | TRBV7-2 | TGTGCCAGCAGCTACGCGAGGACGGGAGGTTCAGATACGCAGTATTTT | CASSYARTGGSDTQYF
TRBD1 | TRBJ1-4 | - | TRBV25-1 | TGTGCCAGCAGTTTCCCCGGACAGGGACGCGCAAAACTGTTTTTT | CASSFPGQGRAKLFF
- | TRBJ2-5 | - | TRBV11-2 | TGTGCCAGCAGCTTAGTCGGGCAAGAGACCCAGTACTTC | CASSLVGQETQYF
TRBD1 | TRBJ2-7 | - | TRBV5-8 | TGTGCCAGCAGCTTGGGAGGACAGGGTTTCCACGAGCAGTACTTC | CASSLGGQGFHEQYF
- | TRBJ2-7 | - | TRBV6-5 | TGTGCCAGCAGTTACTCGGCAGGTTCCATCTATGAGCAGTACTTC | CASSYSAGSIYEQYF
- | TRBJ1-2 | - | TRBV5-4 | TGTGCCAGCAGCCGCCGCGAAAATTACTATGGCTACACCTTC | CASSRRENYYGYTF
TRBD1 | TRBJ2-7 | - | TRBV19 | TGTGCCAGTAGCAGGTCAGGACAGGGGGCTTACGAGCAGTACTTC | CASSRSGQGAYEQYF
- | TRBJ1-5 | - | TRBV28 | TGTGCCAGCAGCGCTCCCCCCCCCGGGGATCAGCCCCAGCATTTT | CASSAPPPGDQPQHF
- | TRBJ2-7 | - | TRBV18 | TGTGCCAGCTCACCACCCGATACTAGGAGCTCCTACGAGCAGTACTTC | CASSPPDTRSSYEQYF
TRBD1 | TRBJ2-2 | - | TRBV5-4 | TGTGCCAGCAGCAAACGGACAGGGGGGACCGGGGAGCTGTTTTTT | CASSKRTGGTGELFF
TRBD1 | TRBJ1-2 | once | TRBV4-2 | TGTGCCAGCAGCCAAGATAACGGGGGACAGGGGAGCTATGGCTACACCTTC | CASSQDNGGQGSYGYTF
TRBD1 | TRBJ2-7 | - | TRBV10-3 | TGTGCCACGGCCGGGACAGCCCCTGGGGAGCAGTACTTC | CATAGTAPGEQYF
TRBD2 | TRBJ2-1 | - | TRBV18 | TGTGCCAGCTCACAAATAGCGGGAGGGGCCGATTCCTACAATGAGCAGTTCTTC | CASSQIAGGADSYNEQFF
TRBD2 | TRBJ2-3 | - | TRBV28 | TGTGCCAGCAAGACTCCCGGGACTAGGTTCTCAGATACGCAGTATTTT | CASKTPGTRFSDTQYF
- | TRBJ1-1 | - | TRBV11-2 | TGTGCCAGCAGCTTATCCCCCTCCCCGAGCTCGGAAGCTTTCTTT | CASSLSPSPSSEAFF
- | TRBJ2-7 | few | TRBV10-1 | TGCGCCAGCAGTGGACCGGGACTCTACGAGCAGTACTTC | CASSGPGLYEQYF
TRBD1 | TRBJ2-2 | - | TRBV7-2 | TGTGCCAGCAGCGTCGTCGGGGGAGCAGGGGGCAGTACCGGGGAGCTGTTTTTT | CASSVVGGAGGSTGELFF
TRBD1 | TRBJ1-2 | - | TRBV27 | TGTGCCAGCAGCCCGACAGGGAACTATGGCTACACCTTC | CASSPTGNYGYTF
- | TRBJ2-1 | - | TRBV11-2 | TGTGCCAGCAGCTTAGACCCGGGCAATGAGCAGTTCTTC | CASSLDPGNEQFF
TRBD2 | TRBJ2-7 | once | TRBV6-8 | TGTGCCAGCCTCCCGGGACTAGCGGCCCCCCGGAGGTCCTACGAGCAGTACTTC | CASLPGLAAPRRSYEQYF
- | TRBJ2-3 | - | TRBV5-4 | TGTGCCAGCAGTCCGGGTCCCCACCCCACCGCAGATACGCAGTATTTT | CASSPGPHPTADTQYF
TRBD2 | TRBJ2-1 | - | TRBV10-3 | TGTGCCATCAAAGCCCGACTAGCGGGAGGAGGTTACAATGAGCAGTTCTTC | CAIKARLAGGGYNEQFF
TRBD2 | TRBJ2-5 | - | TRBV18 | TGTGCCAGCTCACCAGCGACTAGCGAACAAGAGACCCAGTACTTC | CASSPATSEQETQYF
- | TRBJ1-5 | - | TRBV19 | TGTGCCAGTAGTATTGGGGGCACCGATCAGCCCCAGCATTTT | CASSIGGTDQPQHF
- | TRBJ2-7 | - | TRBV5-4 | TGTGCCAGCAGCTTGCCAGGGGCGGACGAGCAGTACTTC | CASSLPGADEQYF
TRBD2 | TRBJ2-3 | once | TRBV7-6 | TGTGCCAGCAGCCTGGGGACTAGCGGGAGCACAGATACGCAGTATTTT | CASSLGTSGSTDTQYF
- | TRBJ1-4 | - | TRBV6-5 | TGTGCCAGCAGCCTTGGACAGAATAATGAAAAACTGTTTTTT | CASSLGQNNEKLFF
TRBD2 | TRBJ2-1 | - | TRBV7-6 | TGTGCCAGCAGCCTACAACCGGGACTAGCGGGTCCCTACAATGAGCAGTTCTTC | CASSLQPGLAGPYNEQFF
TRBD2 | TRBJ2-1 | - | TRBV11-2 | TGTGCCAGCAGCGCAAGCGGGAGGGCCTACAATGAGCAGTTCTTC | CASSASGRAYNEQFF
TRBD1 | TRBJ1-1 | - | TRBV13 | TGTGCCAGCAGCTTCCCAGTGAGGGGGCCGAAGAACACTGAAGCTTTCTTT | CASSFPVRGPKNTEAFF
- | TRBJ1-1 | - | TRBV11-2 | TGTGCCAGCAGCTTAGATCTGGGCAGGAGGGCTGAAGCTTTCTTT | CASSLDLGRRAEAFF
TRBD1 | TRBJ2-7 | - | TRBV28 | TGTGCCAGCAGTTACAGGGGATCCCACGAGCAGTACTTC | CASSYRGSHEQYF
- | TRBJ2-7 | - | TRBV4-3 | TGCGCCAGCAGCCAAGCGGGCTACGAGCAGTACTTC | CASSQAGYEQYF